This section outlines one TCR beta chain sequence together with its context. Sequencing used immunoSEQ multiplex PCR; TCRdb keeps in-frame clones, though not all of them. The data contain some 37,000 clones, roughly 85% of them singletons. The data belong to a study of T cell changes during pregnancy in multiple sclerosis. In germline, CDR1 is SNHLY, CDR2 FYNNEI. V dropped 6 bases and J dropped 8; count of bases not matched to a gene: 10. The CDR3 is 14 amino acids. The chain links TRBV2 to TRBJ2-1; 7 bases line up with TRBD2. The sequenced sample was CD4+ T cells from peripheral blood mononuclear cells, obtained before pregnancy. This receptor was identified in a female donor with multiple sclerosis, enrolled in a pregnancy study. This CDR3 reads CASRDRTRIDEQFF. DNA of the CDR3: TGTGCCAGCAGAGACCGGACTAGAATCGATGAGCAGTTCTTC.